These 25 T cell receptor beta chains share one sample of origin, sequenced in a study of cytotoxic CD8 clonotypes in ibrutinib-treated CLL (dated by TCRdb to the early 2020s). The receptor library was made with the immunoSEQ multiplex PCR assay. TCRdb carries this immuneACCESS record with in-frame sequences only. Its versions omit some clonotypes, under half of them owing to an unresolved V gene in the studies checked, with the rest unexplained. Across this sample there are 12,000 or so clones, with 55% to 65% seen only once. The ten top clones hold roughly 25% of the sample. The material sequenced was PBMCs, taken before ibrutinib treatment. The receptors derive from a human donor with chronic lymphocytic leukemia.

This chain links TRBV19 with TRBJ1-1; 7 bases agree with TRBD1. CDR3 size: 13 residues. Germline assignment: CDR1 LNHDA and CDR2 SQIVND (reference sequence). The J segment lost 3 bases and the V segment lost 6 bases, leaving 4 bases of the junction unmatched. CDR3 nucleotide sequence: TGTGCCAGTAGCCAGGGGGGTTACACTGAAGCTTTCTTT. Translating gives CASSQGGYTEAFF. Full variable domain (missing parts from reference TRBV19 and TRBJ1-1): DGGITQSPKYLFRKEGQNVTLSCEQNLNHDAMYWYRQDPGQGLRLIYYSQIVNDFQKGDIAEGYSVSREKKESFPLTVTSAQKNPTAFYLCASSQGGYTEAFFGQGTRLTVV.

The V call is TRBV28, the J call TRBJ2-7; TRBD2 is a possible D gene (6 bases). Trimming cost V 7 bases and J 6 bases, with 19 bases left between them. CDR3 length: 14 residues. Per the germline V gene, CDR1 is MDHEN and CDR2 is SYDVKM. CDR3 bases: TGTGCCAGCACCCGACTAGACCCGCCTCGCGAGCAGTACTTC. Its translation is CASTRLDPPREQYF.

This clone was seen a few times. The genes are TRBV10-2 and TRBJ1-5; 9 bases line up with TRBD1. The CDR3 runs to 16 residues. Germline V lookup: CDR1 WSHSY, CDR2 SAAADI. With 3 bases clipped from V and 5 bases from J, the junction kept 8 bases outside the gene matches. In DNA, the CDR3 is TGCGCCAGCAGTGACCCCGGACAGGGGCAAGATCAGCCCCAGCATTTT. Residues: CASSDPGQGQDQPQHF.

The genes are TRBV19 and TRBJ1-5; D remains unclear. V was cut by 0 bases and J by 6 bases, with 6 bases left in between. Per germline, CDR1 LNHDA and CDR2 SQIVND (reference sequence). The CDR3 contains 13 residues. CDR3 bases: TGTGCCAGTAGTATAGACGCCAGTCAGCCCCAGCATTTT. Amino acid sequence: CASSIDASQPQHF. The full variable domain, its missing parts supplied by reference TRBV19 and TRBJ1-5, is DGGITQSPKYLFRKEGQNVTLSCEQNLNHDAMYWYRQDPGQGLRLIYYSQIVNDFQKGDIAEGYSVSREKKESFPLTVTSAQKNPTAFYLCASSIDASQPQHFGDGTRLSIL.

The chain links TRBV21-1 to TRBJ2-7; the table assigns TRBD2, which was not confirmed against the DNA. TRBV21-1 is classified as a pseudogene. There are 11 residues in the CDR3. CDR3 coding DNA: TGTGCCAGCAGCAAAGGAGTCGAGCAGTACTTC. Translation gives CASSKGVEQYF.

V gene TRBV14 combines with J gene TRBJ1-5, with a weak D call TRBD1 (5 bases). Germline loops: CDR1 SGHDN, CDR2 FVKESK. The CDR3 has 15 residues. CDR3 DNA: TGTGGCGCGCTGAGGGGCGATGGCGGCAATCAGCCCCAGCATTTT. Amino acid sequence: CGALRGDGGNQPQHF.

The gene calls are TRBV5-4 and TRBJ1-1, with D unresolved. CDR1 and CDR2 (germline): SGHNT, YYREEE (reference sequence). Between the trimmed V and J ends, which lost 4 bases and 3 bases, there was a span of 13 bases. This CDR3 spans 14 amino acids. CDR3 nucleotide sequence: TGTGCCAGCAGCCTCTTCAACGGTTACACTGAAGCTTTCTTT. This codes for CASSLFNGYTEAFF.

The chain employs TRBV19 and TRBJ2-2, with D perhaps TRBD2 (5 bases). The V end lost 1 base, the J end lost 7 bases, and 7 bases lay between the germline ends. Germline CDR1 reads LNHDA; CDR2 reads SQIVND (reference sequence). The CDR3 sequence is 13 residues long. CDR3 sequence reads: CASSIVRDGELFF. The CDR3 bases are TGTGCCAGTAGTATAGTGAGGGACGGGGAGCTGTTTTTT.

This clone was recorded a few times. J is TRBJ1-5 and V is TRBV2, with TRBD1 matching over 7 bases. Per the germline V gene, CDR1 is SNHLY and CDR2 is FYNNEI. Germline trimming cut 2 bases from V and 2 bases from J; bases unmatched to any gene: 6. The CDR3 sequence is 16 residues long. CDR3 sequence reads: CASSELTGRGNQPQHF. The DNA for the CDR3 is TGTGCCAGCAGTGAACTGACAGGGAGAGGCAATCAGCCCCAGCATTTT.

The chain recombines TRBV5-5 with TRBJ1-4; perhaps TRBD1 as D (5 bases). Deletions cut 0 bases from V and 8 bases from J, with 11 bases between. The germline V gene encodes CDR1 SGHKS and CDR2 YYEKEE (reference sequence). This CDR3 contains 14 residues. The CDR3 loop reads CASSLAVGEEKLFF. The CDR3 DNA sequence: TGTGCCAGCAGCTTGGCCGTAGGGGAGGAAAAACTGTTTTTT.

V gene TRBV2 combines with J gene TRBJ2-1, with unresolved D. The V gene lost 5 bases and the J gene lost 3 bases, with 8 bases spanning the gap. The germline gives CDR1 SNHLY, CDR2 FYNNEI. This CDR3 contains 13 residues. CDR3: CASSQDHYNEQFF. The CDR3, as DNA: TGTGCCAGCAGTCAGGACCACTACAATGAGCAGTTCTTC.

The chain links TRBV28 to TRBJ1-5; no clear D. In germline, CDR1 is MDHEN, CDR2 SYDVKM. The CDR3 consists of 12 residues. Trimming removed 5 bases from V and 4 bases from J, with 6 bases in between. As DNA, the CDR3 is TGTGCCAGCAGTGTGGAGAATCAGCCCCAGCATTTT. This gives the protein CASSVENQPQHF.

The chain has TRBV5-4 and TRBJ1-2; unclear D gene. The CDR3 covers 14 residues. Germline V gene lookup returns CDR1 SGHNT and CDR2 YYREEE (reference sequence). The V end was cut by 1 base, the J end by 4 bases, with 11 bases between. Here the CDR3 reads CASSLLNSGYGYTF. The CDR3 DNA is TGTGCCAGCAGCTTGTTGAACAGCGGCTATGGCTACACCTTC.

The V call is TRBV5-1, the J call TRBJ2-7; the match to TRBD1 covers 9 bases. The CDR3 has 14 residues. Germline CDR1 is SGHRS and CDR2 is YFSETQ. The ends lost 5 bases at V and 2 bases at J; junction bases unmatched: 5. The CDR3 sequence is CASRIGTGTYEQYF. The CDR3 nucleotides read TGCGCCAGCAGAATTGGGACAGGGACCTACGAGCAGTACTTC.

This clone was found a few times. V gene TRBV27 combines with J gene TRBJ2-2; a weak D match, TRBD1 (5 bases). This CDR3 is 12 amino acids long. Germline CDR1 reads MNHEY; CDR2 reads SMNVEV (reference sequence). Trimming stripped 7 bases from V and 5 bases from J, with 8 bases between. This chain's CDR3 is CASNQGTGELFF. DNA for the CDR3: TGTGCCAGCAACCAGGGAACCGGGGAGCTGTTTTTT.

This clone was detected once. The rearrangement links TRBV5-1 to TRBJ2-3; tentative D call: TRBD1 (6 bases). Between the trimmed V and J ends, which lost 4 bases and 6 bases, there was a span of 15 bases. Germline V gene data show CDR1 as SGHRS and CDR2 as YFSETQ. The length of the CDR3 is 14 residues. The CDR3 loop reads CASSPGTRGDTQYF. The CDR3 DNA reads TGCGCCAGCAGCCCCGGGACGAGGGGGGATACGCAGTATTTT.

By proportion, this clone is medium-sized. The rearrangement uses TRBV2 and TRBJ2-7, with TRBD1 as a possible D gene (6 bases). With 5 bases removed from V and 2 bases from J, the gap between germline ends came to 13 bases. The CDR3 spans 14 residues. The germline V gene has CDR1 SNHLY and CDR2 FYNNEI. The CDR3 DNA reads as TGTGCCAGCAGTCGGACAGTGGATCCCTACGAGCAGTACTTC. It specifies CASSRTVDPYEQYF. The full variable domain, completed using reference TRBV2 and TRBJ2-7, is EPEVTQTPSHQVTQMGQEVILRCVPISNHLYFYWYRQILGQKVEFLVSFYNNEISEKSEIFDDQFSVERPDGSNFTLKIRSTKLEDSAMYFCASSRTVDPYEQYFGPGTRLTVT.

The CDR3 region is CASSEMSGGADEQFF. The DNA for the CDR3 is TGTGCCAGCAGTGAAATGAGCGGGGGGGCGGATGAGCAGTTCTTC. V and J are TRBV2 and TRBJ2-1; 10 bases fit TRBD2. This CDR3 comprises 15 residues. CDR1 is SNHLY, CDR2 FYNNEI, per germline. V was clipped by 2 bases and J by 8 bases; unmatched bases: 6. The variable domain in full, completed from reference TRBV2 and TRBJ2-1, reads EPEVTQTPSHQVTQMGQEVILRCVPISNHLYFYWYRQILGQKVEFLVSFYNNEISEKSEIFDDQFSVERPDGSNFTLKIRSTKLEDSAMYFCASSEMSGGADEQFFGPGTRLTVL.

This clone was seen more than once but under ten times. V and J are TRBV6-1 and TRBJ1-1, with 8 bases that match TRBD1. Germline CDR1 MNHNS, CDR2 SASEGT. This CDR3 is 13 amino acids long. V shed 4 bases, J shed 7 bases, and the junction held 5 bases outside the gene matches. The CDR3 nucleotides read TGTGCCAGCAGTGCTATACAGGGGGTTGAAGCTTTCTTT. This codes for CASSAIQGVEAFF.

The chain uses TRBV7-3 and TRBJ2-1; TRBD2 agrees at 15 bases. The junction had 2 bases not matched to a gene; V was cut back by 2 bases and J by 9 bases. In germline, CDR1 is SGHTA, CDR2 FQGTGA. The CDR3 consists of 15 residues. The chain's CDR3 is CASSLGTSGGFEQFF. DNA for the CDR3: TGTGCCAGCAGCTTAGGGACTAGCGGGGGGTTTGAGCAGTTCTTC.

The V call is TRBV11-1, the J call TRBJ2-2; D assignment may be TRBD1 or TRBD2 (5 bases each). Per the germline V gene, CDR1 is SGHAT and CDR2 is FQDESV (reference sequence). The CDR3 consists of 15 residues. V dropped 5 bases and J dropped 2 bases, with 12 bases sitting between them. CDR3 sequence (DNA): TGTGCCAGCAGCATCCGGGACGATAACACCGGGGAGCTGTTTTTT. Its protein product is CASSIRDDNTGELFF.

The gene calls are TRBV2 and TRBJ2-1; weak D call: TRBD1 (5 bases). Trimming cost V 6 bases and J 7 bases, with 10 bases left between them. The CDR3 consists of 12 residues. From germline, CDR1 is SNHLY and CDR2 FYNNEI. For the CDR3, the DNA is TGTGCCAGCAGCGGCAGGGAAAATGAGCAGTTCTTC. This encodes CASSGRENEQFF.

The chain combines TRBV2 with TRBJ2-3; D not certain. This CDR3 has 14 amino acids. CDR1 SNHLY and CDR2 FYNNEI come from the germline V gene. V lost 7 bases, J lost 0 bases, and 11 bases lay in between. CDR3 sequence: CASKLSYSTDTQYF. For the CDR3, the DNA is TGTGCCAGCAAACTTTCCTATAGCACAGATACGCAGTATTTT.

By proportion, this clone is medium-sized (0.01 to 0.1%). V usage is TRBV9 and J usage is TRBJ2-3, with D tentatively TRBD2 (6 bases). CDR1 is SGDLS and CDR2 is YYNGEE in the germline V gene. V shed 0 bases and J shed 0 bases, with 8 bases lying between them. The CDR3 is 15 amino acids. For the CDR3, the DNA is TGTGCCAGCAGCGTAGCCAGCGGGAGCACAGATACGCAGTATTTT. Residues: CASSVASGSTDTQYF.

This chain joins TRBV14 and TRBJ1-1; D might be TRBD1 (5 bases). Germline V gene data show CDR1 as SGHDN and CDR2 as FVKESK. Trimming removed 1 base from V and 3 bases from J, with 21 bases in between. The length of the CDR3 is 18 residues. The CDR3 DNA follows: TGTGCCAGCAGCCAAGGAAAGGTCTCAGGGAGGTCACACACTGAAGCTTTCTTT. It yields the protein CASSQGKVSGRSHTEAFF.